Following are 8 T cell receptor beta chains from one sample sequenced in a study of blood T cell repertoires in COVID-19. The repertoire was sequenced with immunoSEQ multiplex PCR; TCRdb's copy has only in-frame clones and lacks some. The data hold some 25,000 clones, with about nine tenths observed a single time. Sequencing was performed on peripheral blood. The receptors were gathered from a man in his 70s with acute or convalescent COVID-19.

The chain is built from TRBV6-6 and TRBJ1-4, with a weak D call TRBD1 (6 bases). Germline values: CDR1 MNHNY, CDR2 SVGAGI (reference sequence). V was clipped by 5 bases and J by 7 bases, with 8 bases between them. This CDR3 is 12 amino acids long. The CDR3 nucleotides are TGTGCCAGCAGTGGCAGGGGTGAAAAACTGTTTTTT. It translates to CASSGRGEKLFF.

V is TRBV9 and J is TRBJ1-3, with 7 bases lining up with TRBD1. The CDR3 sequence is 14 residues long. V shed 3 bases and J 0 bases; nucleotides not matched to a gene: 0. Germline V gene sequence: CDR1 SGDLS, CDR2 YYNGEE. CDR3 coding DNA: TGTGCCAGCAGCGGACAGGGCTCTGGAAACACCATATATTTT. It yields the protein CASSGQGSGNTIYF.

In this sample, this clone is medium-sized. The chain links TRBV5-1 to TRBJ1-2; D call uncertain. In germline, CDR1 is SGHRS, CDR2 YFSETQ. Trimming shortened V by 2 bases and J by 4 bases, and 18 bases separated the two germline ends. CDR3 length: 16 residues. The CDR3 nucleotides are TGCGCCAGCAGCTTCATACTCAATGGCGGAGCCTATGGCTACACCTTC. Its protein product is CASSFILNGGAYGYTF.

This clone is a singleton in its sample. The chain has TRBV28 and TRBJ1-1, with D possibly TRBD1 on 5 matching bases. Germline values: CDR1 MDHEN, CDR2 SYDVKM. CDR3 length: 13 residues. Trimming pared 8 bases from V and 3 bases from J, leaving 13 bases between. CDR3 in DNA: TGTGCCAGCTTGGAAGGGGTATACACTGAAGCTTTCTTT. This sequence encodes CASLEGVYTEAFF.

V is TRBV3-1 (or the pseudogene TRBV3-2) and J is TRBJ1-1, with D unresolved. The V and J ends lost 2 bases and 7 bases respectively, with 11 bases between them. Germline V gene lookup returns CDR1 LGHDT and CDR2 YNNKEL (reference sequence). CDR3 length equals 13 residues. The CDR3 nucleotides read TGTGCCAGCAGCCAACAGCGGGGAGGTGAAGCTTTCTTT. Amino acid sequence: CASSQQRGGEAFF.

The chain has TRBV10-1 and TRBJ2-4, with 7 bases fitting TRBD1. This CDR3 contains 15 residues. V was clipped by 6 bases and J by 3 bases; unmatched bases: 8. Per germline, CDR1 WNHNN and CDR2 SYGVQD (reference sequence). CDR3 sequence: CASSQGDSGKNIQYF. The CDR3 nucleotides are TGCGCCAGCAGCCAGGGGGACAGCGGCAAAAACATTCAGTACTTC.

This clone is a singleton in its sample. CDR3 in DNA: TGTGCCAGCAGCCCAGGACAATTTCGGGAGACCCAGTACTTC. Its protein is CASSPGQFRETQYF. J is TRBJ2-5 and V is TRBV5-8; D is perhaps TRBD1 (5 bases). There are 14 residues in the CDR3. Germline CDR1 reads SGHTS; CDR2 reads YDEGEE. Between the trimmed V and J ends, which lost 4 bases and 5 bases, there was a span of 15 bases.

The chain uses TRBV6-5 and TRBJ2-7; 9 positions match TRBD1. V dropped 4 bases and J dropped 3; count of bases not matched to a gene: 4. The CDR3 spans 14 residues. Germline V CDR1 and CDR2: MNHEY, SVGAGI. The CDR3 coding sequence is TGTGCCAGCAGTTCGGCGGACAGGGGCTACGAGCAGTACTTC. Protein: CASSSADRGYEQYF.